This TCR beta chain comes out of a study of identical twins. General study results and limits: Within beta out-of-frame sequences, the excess sharing observed between twins was weaker. The abundant beta clonotypes from cord blood had fewer insertions, and memory repertoires had none of this.

A template switching step contributed a universal primer site, while unique molecular identifiers were present in the cDNA. TCRdb processed the 5' RACE reads anew with MiXCR; each CDR3 protein has one entry. This sample has approximately 890,000 distinct CDR3 sequences, with 9% to 15% found just once. The V end was cut by 6 bases, the J end by 0 bases, with 14 bases between. The CDR3 has 15 amino acids. Germline V gene sequence: CDR1 MGHDK, CDR2 SYGVNS. This clonotype has ten or more counts. Its specificity is not known. Separately, the same data were catalogued under a study of yellow fever vaccine responses in identical twins. That work states: After vaccination, twins' T cell response reportedly seemed partly convergent, partly personalized.

The TCR comes from a woman aged 18-29 years in good health. J is TRBJ1-1 and V is TRBV25-1; maybe TRBD1 (5 bases). The sequencing sample was made of PBMCs. CDR3 in amino acids: CASRAGQGVNTEAFF. The CDR3 coding sequence is TGTGCCAGCAGAGCCGGGCAGGGTGTGAACACTGAAGCTTTCTTT.